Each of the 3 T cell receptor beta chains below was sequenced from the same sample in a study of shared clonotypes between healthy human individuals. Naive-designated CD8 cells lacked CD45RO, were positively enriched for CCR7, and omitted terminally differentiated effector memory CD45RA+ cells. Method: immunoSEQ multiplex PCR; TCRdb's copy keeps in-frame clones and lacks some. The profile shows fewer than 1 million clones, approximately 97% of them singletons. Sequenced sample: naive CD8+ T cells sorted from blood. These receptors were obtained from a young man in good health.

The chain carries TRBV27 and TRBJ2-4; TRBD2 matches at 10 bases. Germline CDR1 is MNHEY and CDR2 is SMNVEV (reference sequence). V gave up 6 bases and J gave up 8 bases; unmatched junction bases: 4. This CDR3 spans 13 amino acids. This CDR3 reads CASRAGGRYIQYF. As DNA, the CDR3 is TGTGCCAGCAGAGCGGGAGGGAGGTACATTCAGTACTTC.

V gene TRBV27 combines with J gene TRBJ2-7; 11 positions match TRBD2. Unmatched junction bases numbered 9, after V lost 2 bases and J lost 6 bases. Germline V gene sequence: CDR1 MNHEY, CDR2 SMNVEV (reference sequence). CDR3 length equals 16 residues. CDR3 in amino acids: CASSLIAGGPFGEQYF. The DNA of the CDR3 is TGTGCCAGCAGTTTAATAGCGGGAGGGCCTTTCGGCGAGCAGTACTTC.

The chain's CDR3 is CASSGTLAGGPGDEQFF. Here the CDR3 DNA reads TGTGCCAGCAGTGGGACACTAGCGGGAGGGCCGGGGGATGAGCAGTTCTTC. This sequence joins TRBV25-1 and TRBJ2-1, with TRBD2 identical over 13 bases. The V segment lost 4 bases and the J segment 8 bases; nucleotides outside the gene matches: 11. The CDR3 is 17 residues long. CDR1 and CDR2 from the germline V gene are MGHDK and SYGVNS.